This T cell receptor beta chain is drawn from a study of blood T cells in healthy people across ages. The germline V gene encodes CDR1 SQVTM and CDR2 ANQGSEA. The CDR3 contains 11 residues. Combining a sample-barcoded 5' primer with a J-beta primer mix, a second PCR ran for roughly 6 to 12 cycles. TCRdb used MiXCR to reprocess the 5' RACE reads, holding one entry per CDR3 protein. The sample contains over a million distinct CDR3 sequences, approximately 59% of which appear only once. RNA extraction gave at least 5 micrograms of total RNA per sample. The sequence came from a man aged 18 to 29 in good health. The chain recombines TRBV29-1 with TRBJ2-7; D unresolved. The J call may be faulty, since TRBJ2-5 better matches the DNA end. The sample comprised blood. The CDR3 DNA follows: TGCAGCGTTGAAGCCTGGGAGACCCAGTACTTC. Translating gives CSVEAWETQYF.